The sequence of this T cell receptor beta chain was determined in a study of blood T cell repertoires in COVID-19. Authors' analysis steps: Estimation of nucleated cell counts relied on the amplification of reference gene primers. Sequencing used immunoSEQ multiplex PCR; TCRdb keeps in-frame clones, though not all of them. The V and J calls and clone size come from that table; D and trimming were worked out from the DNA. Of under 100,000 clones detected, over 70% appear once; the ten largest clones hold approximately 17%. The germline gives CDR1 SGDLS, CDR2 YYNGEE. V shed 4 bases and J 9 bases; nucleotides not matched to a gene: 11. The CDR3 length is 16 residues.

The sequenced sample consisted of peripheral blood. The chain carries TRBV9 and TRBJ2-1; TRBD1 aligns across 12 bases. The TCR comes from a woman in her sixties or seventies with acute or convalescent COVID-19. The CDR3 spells CASSIGTGGFHGEQFF. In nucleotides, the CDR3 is TGTGCCAGCAGCATAGGGACAGGGGGCTTTCATGGTGAGCAGTTCTTC.